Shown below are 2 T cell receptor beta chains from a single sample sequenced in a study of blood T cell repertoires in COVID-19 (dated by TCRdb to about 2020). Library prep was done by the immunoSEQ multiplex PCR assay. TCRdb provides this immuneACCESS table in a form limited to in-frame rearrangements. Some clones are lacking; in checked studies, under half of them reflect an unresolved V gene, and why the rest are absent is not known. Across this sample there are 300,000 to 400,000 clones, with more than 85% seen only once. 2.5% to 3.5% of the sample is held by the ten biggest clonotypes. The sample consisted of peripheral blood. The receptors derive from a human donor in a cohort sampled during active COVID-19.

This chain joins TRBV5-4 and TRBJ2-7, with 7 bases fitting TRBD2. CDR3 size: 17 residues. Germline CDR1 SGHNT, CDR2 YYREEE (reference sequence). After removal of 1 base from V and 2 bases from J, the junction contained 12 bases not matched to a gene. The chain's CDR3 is CASSLPASGGRTYEQYF. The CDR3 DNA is TGTGCCAGCAGCTTGCCCGCTAGCGGAGGGAGGACCTACGAGCAGTACTTC.

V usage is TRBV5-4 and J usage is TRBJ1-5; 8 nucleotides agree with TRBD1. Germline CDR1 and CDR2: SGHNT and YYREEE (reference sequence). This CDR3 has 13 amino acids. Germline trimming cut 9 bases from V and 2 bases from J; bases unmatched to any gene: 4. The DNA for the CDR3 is TGTGCCACCTCGACAGGGGGCAATCAGCCCCAGCATTTT. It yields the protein CATSTGGNQPQHF. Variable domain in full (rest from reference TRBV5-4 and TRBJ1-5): ETGVTQSPTHLIKTRGQQVTLRCSSQSGHNTVSWYQQALGQGPQFIFQYYREEENGRGNFPPRFSGLQFPNYSSELNVNALELDDSALYLCATSTGGNQPQHFGDGTRLSIL.